The clone carrying this T cell receptor (beta chain) was detected only once. The source of the sample is a study of shared clonotypes between healthy human individuals. The method was immunoSEQ multiplex PCR; TCRdb's version includes in-frame clones alone and lacks a portion of them. The table has 2 million to 2.5 million clones, around 93% seen once. Germline CDR1 and CDR2: MNHNY and SVGAGI (reference sequence). This CDR3 region has 13 residues. V gave up 0 bases and J gave up 3 bases, with 6 bases separating them. The rearrangement joins TRBV6-6 to TRBJ2-7; D gene unclear. This receptor was identified in a man between 18 and 35 years old in good health. Some clones in this sample may be carry-over from other donors' samples. Sequencing input: naive CD4+ T cells from PBMCs. The subset is: CD45RA+ positively selected. CDR3 in DNA: TGTGCCAGCAGTTACTCGGTGGGCTACGAGCAGTACTTC. It translates to CASSYSVGYEQYF.